Listed below are T cell receptor beta chains from one sample, sequenced in a study of PD-1 blockade in classical Hodgkin lymphoma. The assay was immunoSEQ multiplex PCR, and TCRdb's table has in-frame clones only and misses some. The sample has under 60,000 clones; around nine tenths are singletons. The starting material was peripheral blood mononuclear cells (PBMCs), obtained before the fourth cycle of nivolumab. All receptors derive from a human donor with classical Hodgkin lymphoma. CDR3s include the opening cysteine and the closing phenylalanine or tryptophan. A D gene is named only where the DNA matches it firmly. The size entry is marked missing in some rows and otherwise reads once, few, many or a size class.

CDR3 length,V gene,D gene,J gene,clone size,CDR3 DNA,CDR3 protein
16,TRBV4-1,TRBD2,TRBJ2-1,.,TGCGCCAGCAGGCTGACTAGCGGGAGCTCCTACAATGAGCAGTTCTTC,CASRLTSGSSYNEQFF
13,TRBV7-2,.,TRBJ2-1,.,TGTGCCAGCAGCTTATCCGGGCGCAATGAGCAGTTCTTC,CASSLSGRNEQFF
14,TRBV19,.,TRBJ2-7,.,TGTGCCAGTAGACAGACAGGAGCTTCCTACGAGCAGTACTTC,CASRQTGASYEQYF
15,TRBV5-4,TRBD1,TRBJ1-1,.,TGTGCCAGCAGCTTAGGGACAGGGGGAAACACTGAAGCTTTCTTT,CASSLGTGGNTEAFF
15,TRBV15,.,TRBJ1-2,few,TGTGCCACCAGCAGCGGGACTGCACTAAACTATGGCTACACCTTC,CATSSGTALNYGYTF
14,TRBV2,.,TRBJ2-6,few,TGTGCCATCCTTGGGTATTCTGGGGCCAACGTCCTGACTTTC,CAILGYSGANVLTF
12,TRBV6-5,TRBD1,TRBJ1-2,.,TGTGCCAGCAGGGAGACAGGGTCCGGCTACACCTTC,CASRETGSGYTF
14,TRBV28,.,TRBJ2-5,once,TGTGCCAGCAGCCCACCGGTGAACCAAGAGACCCAGTACTTC,CASSPPVNQETQYF
14,TRBV27,TRBD2,TRBJ2-7,.,TGTGCCAGCAGTTCTCTACTAGCGGTTTACGAGCAGTACTTC,CASSSLLAVYEQYF
11,TRBV28,.,TRBJ1-1,.,TGTGCCAGCACGTTTGGGGTTGAAGCTTTCTTT,CASTFGVEAFF
15,TRBV10-3,.,TRBJ1-4,few,TGTGCCATCAGTGAGTCCTGGGGGACGGGAGGAAAACTGTTTTTT,CAISESWGTGGKLFF
15,TRBV10-3,TRBD1,TRBJ1-6,.,TGTGCCACCCGCTACCGGGACAGCTTTAATTCACCCCTCCACTTT,CATRYRDSFNSPLHF
15,TRBV2,TRBD2,TRBJ2-3,.,TGTGCCAGCAGTGAACCTAGCGGGGGCACAGATACGCAGTATTTT,CASSEPSGGTDTQYF
13,TRBV19,.,TRBJ1-2,.,TGTGCCAGTAGTATTTTTAGACATGAGGGCTACACCTTC,CASSIFRHEGYTF
14,TRBV4-2,.,TRBJ2-7,.,TGTGCCAGCAGCCGTGAGACAGGTTCATACGAGCAGTACTTC,CASSRETGSYEQYF
13,TRBV19,.,TRBJ1-1,.,TGTGCCAGTAGTATAATGGGGTACACTGAAGCTTTCTTT,CASSIMGYTEAFF
13,TRBV19,TRBD1,TRBJ2-7,.,TGTGCCAGTAGTCAAGGACAGGGGACCGAGCAGTACTTC,CASSQGQGTEQYF
13,TRBV10-2,.,TRBJ2-3,once,TGCGCCAGCAGCGGGGGATGGACAGATACGCAGTATTTT,CASSGGWTDTQYF
15,TRBV7-9,TRBD1,TRBJ1-2,few,TGTGCCAGCAGCTCGCTGACAGGGAGGAACTATGGCTACACCTTC,CASSSLTGRNYGYTF